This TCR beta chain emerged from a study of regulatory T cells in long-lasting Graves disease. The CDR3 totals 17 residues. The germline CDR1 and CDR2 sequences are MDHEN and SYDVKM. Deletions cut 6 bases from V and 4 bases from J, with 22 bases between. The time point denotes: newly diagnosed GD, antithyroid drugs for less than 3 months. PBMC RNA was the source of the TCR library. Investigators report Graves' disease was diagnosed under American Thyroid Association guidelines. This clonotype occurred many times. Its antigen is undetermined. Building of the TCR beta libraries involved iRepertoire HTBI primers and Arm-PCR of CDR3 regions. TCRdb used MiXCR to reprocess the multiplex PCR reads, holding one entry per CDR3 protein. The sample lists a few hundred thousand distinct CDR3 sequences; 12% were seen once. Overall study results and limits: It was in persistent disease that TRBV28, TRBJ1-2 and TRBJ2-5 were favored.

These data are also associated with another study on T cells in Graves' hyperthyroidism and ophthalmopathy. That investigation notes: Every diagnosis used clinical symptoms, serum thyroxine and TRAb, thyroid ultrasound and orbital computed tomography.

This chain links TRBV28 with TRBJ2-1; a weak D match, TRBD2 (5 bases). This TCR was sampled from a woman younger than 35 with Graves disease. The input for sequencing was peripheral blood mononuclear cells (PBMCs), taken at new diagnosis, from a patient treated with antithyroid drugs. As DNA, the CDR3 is TGTGCCAGCAGAAGTGAGAGCGTTGTTGCGGGTTACAATGAGCAGTTCTTC. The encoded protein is CASRSESVVAGYNEQFF.